Below, 30 T cell receptor beta chains from the same sample are listed, as sequenced in a study of blood T cell repertoires in COVID-19 (dated by TCRdb to the early 2020s). The library was generated by the immunoSEQ multiplex PCR assay. The table comes from immuneACCESS by way of TCRdb, which keeps in-frame sequences with V and J called. Part of the clones is missing from these tables; in studies checked, under half for an unresolved V gene and the rest for unknown reasons. The sample includes some 170,000 clones, with more than 65% observed a single time. Jointly, the top ten make up around 15% of the sample. Material for sequencing was PBMCs or T cells enriched from blood (not recorded which). These receptors were collected from a man aged 50 or older who had recovered from COVID-19.

The V and J genes are TRBV7-6 and TRBJ1-3; no clear D gene. This CDR3 has 15 residues. Germline CDR1 and CDR2: SGHVS and FNYEAQ. V was trimmed by 0 bases and J by 1 base, leaving 7 bases between them. The CDR3 region has the DNA TGTGCCAGCAGCTTAGCGGGCTTTTCTGGAAACACCATATATTTT. Translating it yields CASSLAGFSGNTIYF. Combining the CDR3 with reference TRBV7-6 and TRBJ1-3 gives the whole variable domain GAGVSQSPRYKVTKRGQDVALRCDPISGHVSLYWYRQALGQGPEFLTYFNYEAQQDKSGLPNDRFSAERPEGSISTLTIQRTEQRDSAMYRCASSLAGFSGNTIYFGEGSWLTVV.

This clone was detected only a few times. This rearrangement joins TRBV5-1 to TRBJ1-2; TRBD1 matches at 8 bases. The CDR3 sequence is 13 residues long. J lost 4 bases, V lost 4 bases, and 3 bases had no gene match. The V gene's germline CDR1 is SGHRS and CDR2 YFSETQ. CDR3 amino acids: CASSVDRGYGYTF. For the CDR3, the DNA is TGCGCCAGCAGCGTCGACAGGGGCTATGGCTACACCTTC.

This clone was found once. The chain is built from TRBV5-1 and TRBJ2-3; D gene unclear. The CDR3 has 15 residues. Germline CDR1 and CDR2: SGHRS and YFSETQ. Trimming took 6 bases from V and 1 from J, leaving 15 bases between them. The CDR3 coding sequence is TGCGCCAGCACTTATGTGGAGATTGGCACAGATACGCAGTATTTT. The encoded protein is CASTYVEIGTDTQYF.

The rearrangement links TRBV11-1 to TRBJ2-3; 7 nucleotides align to TRBD2. The trim removed 5 bases at V and 4 bases at J, leaving 6 bases unmatched. Germline V gene sequence: CDR1 SGHAT, CDR2 FQDESV (reference sequence). This CDR3 region has 14 residues. CDR3 residues: CASSPGLGPDTQYF. The CDR3 DNA is TGTGCCAGCAGCCCTGGACTAGGCCCAGATACGCAGTATTTT.

This rearrangement joins TRBV7-9 to TRBJ1-6; 7 nucleotides align to TRBD1. This CDR3 is 15 amino acids long. CDR1 SEHNR and CDR2 FQNEAQ come from the germline V gene (reference sequence). Trimming cost V 4 bases and J 4 bases; bases outside gene matches: 4. The CDR3 here is CASSSGGTYNSPLHF. CDR3 nucleotides: TGTGCCAGCAGCTCAGGGGGGACTTATAATTCACCCCTCCACTTT.

The gene calls are TRBV7-9 and TRBJ2-7; 7 bases align to TRBD1. The germline CDR1 and CDR2 sequences are SEHNR and FQNEAQ (reference sequence). This CDR3 comprises 13 residues. V trimming: 6 bases; J trimming: 6 bases; junction bases outside the gene matches: 8. CDR3 sequence reads: CASSYRGLGEQYF. DNA of the CDR3: TGTGCCAGCAGTTACAGGGGTTTGGGCGAGCAGTACTTC.

The gene calls are TRBV11-3 and TRBJ2-7, with a possible D match to TRBD1 (5 bases). This CDR3 is built from 11 residues. Deletions cut 5 bases from V and 7 bases from J, with 9 bases between. Germline CDR1 reads SGHNT; CDR2 reads YENEEA. The CDR3: CASSNQGEQYF. In DNA form, the CDR3 reads TGTGCCAGCAGCAACCAGGGTGAGCAGTACTTC. The whole variable domain, remainder taken from reference TRBV11-3 and TRBJ2-7, is EAGVVQSPRYKIIEKKQPVAFWCNPISGHNTLYWYLQNLGQGPELLIRYENEEAVDDSQLPKDRFSAERLKGVDSTLKIQPAELGDSAVYLCASSNQGEQYFGPGTRLTVT.

The chain has TRBV19 and TRBJ1-1, with 7 bases that match TRBD1. CDR1 and CDR2 (germline): LNHDA, SQIVND (reference sequence). CDR3 size: 16 residues. Trimming at V came to 5 bases and at J to 0 bases, leaving 9 bases not matched to a gene. The CDR3 DNA reads TGTGCCAGTAGTCCATTACCTGGACAGGTGAACACTGAAGCTTTCTTT. Translating gives CASSPLPGQVNTEAFF.

This clone has a count of ten or more. V gene TRBV6-5 combines with J gene TRBJ1-2, with TRBD1 matching 8 bases. The CDR3 is 15 amino acids. The trim removed 6 bases at V and 0 bases at J, leaving 6 bases unmatched. CDR1 MNHEY and CDR2 SVGAGI come from the germline V gene. The CDR3: CASSRGQVANYGYTF. The CDR3 coding sequence is TGTGCCAGCAGCCGGGGACAGGTAGCTAACTATGGCTACACCTTC.

The rearrangement joins TRBV3-1 (or the pseudogene TRBV3-2) to TRBJ2-1; 7 bases map to TRBD1. Germline V gene sequence: CDR1 LGHDT, CDR2 YNNKEL (reference sequence). The junction had 8 bases not matched to a gene; V was cut back by 4 bases and J by 11 bases. The CDR3 extends over 13 amino acids. CDR3 bases: TGTGCCAGCAGCCTGAAAGGACAGGCCAAGCAGTTCTTC. Protein product: CASSLKGQAKQFF.

The rearrangement joins TRBV6-5 to TRBJ2-7; TRBD2 aligns across 7 bases. The CDR3 is 15 amino acids. V was pared by 7 bases and J by 1 base, with 10 bases of the junction left unmatched. CDR1 and CDR2 (germline): MNHEY, SVGAGI. In DNA form, the CDR3 reads TGTGCCAGCATCGCCTCCGGGACTAAGTCCTACGAGCAGTACTTC. Its protein is CASIASGTKSYEQYF.

The chain carries TRBV3-1 (or the pseudogene TRBV3-2) and TRBJ2-2; 9 bases fit TRBD2. V lost 0 bases, J lost 6 bases, and 5 bases stayed unmatched. The CDR3 is made up of 16 amino acids. Germline values: CDR1 LGHDT, CDR2 YNNKEL (reference sequence). CDR3 nucleotides: TGTGCCAGCAGCCAAGAGAATAGCGGGGGCCCCGGGGAGCTGTTTTTT. Protein sequence: CASSQENSGGPGELFF.

The rearrangement links TRBV5-6 to TRBJ2-7; tentative D call: TRBD2 (5 bases). Trimming took off 2 bases at V and 5 bases at J, with 14 bases between the two ends. Germline V gene sequence: CDR1 SGHDT, CDR2 YYEEEE. The length of the CDR3 is 14 residues. CDR3 in amino acids: CASSLRVLRDEQYF. DNA of the CDR3: TGTGCCAGCAGCTTACGGGTCCTGAGGGACGAGCAGTACTTC.

The rearrangement links TRBV6-4 to TRBJ2-3; D is unresolved. The V and J ends lost 3 bases and 0 bases respectively, with 10 bases between them. Germline loops: CDR1 MRHNA, CDR2 SNTAGT. The CDR3 has 15 residues. CDR3 in amino acids: CASSDSSTSTDTQYF. The CDR3, as DNA: TGTGCCAGCAGTGATTCCTCCACTAGCACAGATACGCAGTATTTT.

The V call is TRBV27, the J call TRBJ2-7; D possibly corresponds to TRBD1 (6 bases). The V gene's germline CDR1 is MNHEY and CDR2 SMNVEV (reference sequence). This CDR3 spans 12 amino acids. Between the trimmed V and J ends, which lost 6 bases and 5 bases, there was a span of 11 bases. Here the CDR3 DNA reads TGTGCCAGCAGCACAACAGGGAACGAGCAGTACTTC. Amino acids: CASSTTGNEQYF.

The table lists this clone with a count of one. The chain is built from TRBV5-1 and TRBJ1-3; TRBD1 might be the D (5 bases). Trimming cost V 4 bases and J 0 bases, with 14 bases left between them. Germline assignment: CDR1 SGHRS and CDR2 YFSETQ. This CDR3 is built from 16 residues. The CDR3 region is CASSPTGLISGNTIYF. CDR3 nucleotides: TGCGCCAGCAGCCCAACGGGACTGATCTCTGGAAACACCATATATTTT.

The rearrangement joins TRBV27 to TRBJ2-1; a weak D match, TRBD1 (6 bases). Trimming cost V 1 base and J 7 bases, with 11 bases left between them. Germline loops: CDR1 MNHEY, CDR2 SMNVEV (reference sequence). This CDR3 spans 14 amino acids. CDR3 region: CASSLLERGNEQFF. The DNA of the CDR3 is TGTGCCAGCAGTTTATTAGAAAGGGGGAATGAGCAGTTCTTC.

This chain joins TRBV5-1 and TRBJ2-2, with a tentative D call TRBD1 (6 bases). From germline, CDR1 is SGHRS and CDR2 YFSETQ. V was clipped by 5 bases and J by 3 bases, with 14 bases between them. The CDR3 spans 15 residues. DNA for the CDR3: TGCGCCAGCAGATCGTCGTCAGGGGACACCGGGGAGCTGTTTTTT. Protein product: CASRSSSGDTGELFF.

The chain is built from TRBV6-4 and TRBJ1-2; D is uncertain. Trimming removed 7 bases at V and 6 bases at J, with 21 bases between. The CDR3 contains 15 residues. CDR1 is MRHNA, CDR2 SNTAGT, per germline. The CDR3 here is CASTLGRAGKHGYTF. CDR3 nucleotide sequence: TGTGCCAGCACGTTAGGGAGGGCAGGTAAGCATGGCTACACCTTC.

A word on this clone: The sample holds other DNA sequences that translate to the same CDR3. The chain has TRBV11-2 and TRBJ1-2; 7 bases are shared with TRBD1. From germline, CDR1 is SGHAT and CDR2 FQNNGV. V shed 1 base and J 2 bases; nucleotides not matched to a gene: 1. The length of the CDR3 is 14 residues. CDR3 region: CASSLGQGNYGYTF. CDR3 DNA sequence: TGTGCCAGCAGCTTAGGACAGGGAAACTATGGCTACACCTTC.

This chain connects TRBV19 to TRBJ1-2, with 10 bases identical to TRBD1. Germline CDR1 and CDR2: LNHDA and SQIVND (reference sequence). Trimming cost V 3 bases and J 4 bases; bases outside gene matches: 8. The CDR3 totals 16 residues. The CDR3 DNA follows: TGTGCCAGTAGTATTTCGGGACAGGGGAGACTCTATGGCTACACCTTC. Translation gives CASSISGQGRLYGYTF.

V is TRBV7-6 and J is TRBJ2-5; 12 bases map to TRBD2. Germline values: CDR1 SGHVS, CDR2 FNYEAQ. V was clipped by 4 bases and J by 2 bases; unmatched bases: 11. This CDR3 is 18 amino acids long. The CDR3 DNA is TGTGCCAGCAGCTGGAGGGCTAGCGGGGGGGGTCCTCAAGAGACCCAGTACTTC. This sequence encodes CASSWRASGGGPQETQYF.

The gene calls are TRBV2 and TRBJ1-2; maybe TRBD1 (6 bases). Germline lookup yields CDR1 SNHLY and CDR2 FYNNEI. Trimming pared 4 bases from V and 0 bases from J, leaving 9 bases between. This CDR3 region has 14 residues. The CDR3 sequence: CASSVTGTNYGYTF. CDR3 bases: TGTGCCAGCAGTGTGACAGGCACTAACTATGGCTACACCTTC. The full variable domain, completed using reference TRBV2 and TRBJ1-2, is EPEVTQTPSHQVTQMGQEVILRCVPISNHLYFYWYRQILGQKVEFLVSFYNNEISEKSEIFDDQFSVERPDGSNFTLKIRSTKLEDSAMYFCASSVTGTNYGYTFGSGTRLTVV.

V gene TRBV7-2 combines with J gene TRBJ2-1; the match to TRBD1 covers 7 bases. The V gene's germline CDR1 is SGHTA and CDR2 FQGNSA. This CDR3 has 14 residues. The V segment lost 6 bases and the J segment 14 bases; nucleotides outside the gene matches: 16. The CDR3 region has the DNA TGTGCCAGCAGAGCCGGATTAGGGGGCGAAGGGAAGTTCTTC. The encoded protein is CASRAGLGGEGKFF.

The chain carries TRBV28 and TRBJ1-5, with 7 bases fitting TRBD1. In germline, CDR1 is MDHEN, CDR2 SYDVKM. The CDR3 runs to 15 residues. Trimming at V came to 4 bases and at J to 1 base, leaving 4 bases not matched to a gene. The CDR3 region is CASSSTGTSNQPQHF. For the CDR3, the DNA is TGTGCCAGCAGTTCGACAGGGACGAGCAATCAGCCCCAGCATTTT.

This chain connects TRBV2 to TRBJ2-7; 8 bases fit TRBD1. From germline, CDR1 is SNHLY and CDR2 FYNNEI. The junction had 7 bases not matched to a gene; V was cut back by 3 bases and J by 3 bases. The CDR3 has 15 residues. CDR3 nucleotides: TGTGCCAGCAGTGATGGGCAGGGGGCAATCTACGAGCAGTACTTC. Amino acids: CASSDGQGAIYEQYF. The complete variable domain, with remaining parts taken from reference TRBV2 and TRBJ2-7, reads EPEVTQTPSHQVTQMGQEVILRCVPISNHLYFYWYRQILGQKVEFLVSFYNNEISEKSEIFDDQFSVERPDGSNFTLKIRSTKLEDSAMYFCASSDGQGAIYEQYFGPGTRLTVT.

V is TRBV5-4 and J is TRBJ2-1; the D is unclear. Trimming took off 0 bases at V and 7 bases at J, with 5 bases between the two ends. The CDR3 spans 12 residues. Germline V lookup: CDR1 SGHNT, CDR2 YYREEE (reference sequence). The CDR3 sequence is CASSLGGNEQFF. The CDR3 nucleotides are TGTGCCAGCAGCTTGGGAGGTAATGAGCAGTTCTTC.

This clone appeared once. The V call is TRBV19, the J call TRBJ2-5; D perhaps matches TRBD1 (6 bases). The ends were cut back, 4 bases at V and 4 bases at J, with 16 bases in the middle. The CDR3 has 15 amino acids. Germline-derived CDR1 and CDR2 are LNHDA and SQIVND (reference sequence). The CDR3 spells CASSTPTGFGETQYF. CDR3 nucleotides: TGTGCCAGTAGTACCCCGACAGGTTTCGGAGAGACCCAGTACTTC.

This clone showed up just once. This chain uses TRBV7-9 with TRBJ2-5, with TRBD1 matching over 10 bases. The V segment lost 5 bases and the J segment 7 bases; nucleotides outside the gene matches: 7. This CDR3 spans 14 amino acids. CDR1 is SEHNR and CDR2 is FQNEAQ in the germline V gene (reference sequence). In DNA, the CDR3 is TGTGCCAGCAGCGTGGACGGGACAGGGGCGACCCAGTACTTC. Its translation: CASSVDGTGATQYF.

This clone was seen only a few times. The V call is TRBV19, the J call TRBJ1-5, with 7 bases lining up with TRBD1. Germline values: CDR1 LNHDA, CDR2 SQIVND (reference sequence). This CDR3 contains 17 residues. Losses at the gene ends were 0 bases for V and 0 bases for J; bases not matched to a gene: 5. Here the CDR3 DNA reads TGTGCCAGTAGTATAGATGGGGGACAGTATAGCAATCAGCCCCAGCATTTT. Its protein product is CASSIDGGQYSNQPQHF.